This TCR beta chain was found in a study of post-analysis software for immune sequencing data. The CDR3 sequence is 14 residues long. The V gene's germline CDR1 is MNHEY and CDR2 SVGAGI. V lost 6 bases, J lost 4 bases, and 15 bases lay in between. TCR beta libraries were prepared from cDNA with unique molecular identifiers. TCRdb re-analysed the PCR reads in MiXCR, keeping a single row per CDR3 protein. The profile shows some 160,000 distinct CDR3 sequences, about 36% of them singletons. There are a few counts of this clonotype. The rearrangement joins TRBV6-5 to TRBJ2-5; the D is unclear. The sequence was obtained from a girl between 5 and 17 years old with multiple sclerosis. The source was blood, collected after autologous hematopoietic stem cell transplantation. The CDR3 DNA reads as TGTGCCAGCAGGCCGAGCTACGGTGTAGAGACCCAGTACTTC. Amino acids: CASRPSYGVETQYF.